These 29 T cell receptor beta chains came from one sample sequenced in a study of blood T cell repertoires in COVID-19. Clones were read by immunoSEQ multiplex PCR, and TCRdb kept only the in-frame ones, dropping some. The table records roughly 120,000 clones, roughly nine tenths of them present only once. The sequenced sample was peripheral blood. The origin of the receptors is a human donor with active COVID-19. The donor label of this sample is uncertain.

V usage is TRBV30 and J usage is TRBJ2-7; no firm D call. The germline CDR1 and CDR2 sequences are GTSNPN and SVGIG (reference sequence). Trimming took off 5 bases at V and 5 bases at J, with 19 bases between the two ends. The CDR3 is 14 residues long. For the CDR3, the DNA is TGTGCCTGGGGAAGGAACAGACCGACCCACGAGCAGTACTTC. Its protein product is CAWGRNRPTHEQYF.

The CDR3 nucleotides read TGTGCCAGCAGCCTACTAGATTCGAACGCCTACGAGCAGTACTTC. Residues: CASSLLDSNAYEQYF. The chain uses TRBV6-5 and TRBJ2-7; D possibly corresponds to TRBD2 (5 bases). The CDR3 contains 15 residues. Germline V gene data show CDR1 as MNHEY and CDR2 as SVGAGI. Trimming removed 6 bases at V and 2 bases at J, with 17 bases between.

A remark on this clone: Mismatch with germline at one junction end may stem from a read error. This chain connects TRBV6-5 to TRBJ2-5, with D perhaps matching TRBD1 (6 bases). Germline V gene lookup returns CDR1 MNHEY and CDR2 SVGAGI. The CDR3 runs to 14 residues. The CDR3 nucleotides are TGTGCCAGCAGTCACTCTAGGGGGCAAGAGACCCAGTACTTC. It codes for CASSHSRGQETQYF.

The rearrangement uses TRBV19 and TRBJ2-5, with 12 nucleotides matching TRBD2. The V gene's germline CDR1 is LNHDA and CDR2 SQIVND (reference sequence). CDR3 length: 13 amino acids. V dropped 9 bases and J dropped 6; count of bases not matched to a gene: 5. The DNA of the CDR3 is TGTGCCAGCCAGACTAGCGGGGGAAAGACCCAGTACTTC. Encoded protein: CASQTSGGKTQYF.

This clone showed up just once. The chain carries TRBV6-6 and TRBJ1-2, with 12 bases aligning to TRBD1. In germline, CDR1 is MNHNY, CDR2 SVGAGI (reference sequence). There are 14 residues in the CDR3. Trimming cost V 6 bases and J 8 bases; bases outside gene matches: 7. CDR3 amino acids: CASRQGQGARGYTF. For the CDR3, the DNA is TGTGCCAGCAGACAGGGACAGGGGGCGCGGGGCTACACCTTC.

The sample holds a few counts of this clone. The V and J genes are TRBV27 and TRBJ1-6, with 8 bases identical to TRBD1. Germline assignment: CDR1 MNHEY and CDR2 SMNVEV (reference sequence). J lost 7 bases, V lost 3 bases, and 8 bases had no gene match. This CDR3 is 16 amino acids long. The CDR3 sequence: CASSFDRGSLNSPLHF. In nucleotides, the CDR3 is TGTGCCAGCAGTTTTGACAGGGGATCCTTAAATTCACCCCTCCACTTT.

V usage is TRBV7-9 and J usage is TRBJ2-1; D unclear. The length of the CDR3 is 14 residues. Trimming took off 2 bases at V and 5 bases at J, with 10 bases between the two ends. Germline V lookup: CDR1 SEHNR, CDR2 FQNEAQ (reference sequence). The CDR3 nucleotides are TGTGCCAGCAGCTTATTAGGCAGCGACAATGAGCAGTTCTTC. Protein: CASSLLGSDNEQFF.

The gene calls are TRBV23-1 and TRBJ2-5, with 7 bases aligning to TRBD1. TRBV23-1 is an ORF for which the function is uncertain. J lost 2 bases, V lost 0 bases, and 9 bases had no gene match. This CDR3 is built from 17 residues. CDR3 DNA: TGCGCCAGCAGTCAATCACCAAAAAAGGGACAGCAAGAGACCCAGTACTTC. Protein: CASSQSPKKGQQETQYF.

This clone occurred a few times. The rearrangement uses TRBV11-2 and TRBJ1-1; the D is unclear. Germline CDR1 reads SGHAT; CDR2 reads FQNNGV. CDR3 length: 15 residues. V gave up 2 bases and J gave up 1 base, with 11 bases separating them. The CDR3 DNA is TGTGCCAGCAGCTTATTCTGGGAGGGGAACACTGAAGCTTTCTTT. Translation: CASSLFWEGNTEAFF.

Only one count was recorded for this clone. The chain uses TRBV7-7 and TRBJ1-1; possible D gene TRBD1, 6 bases. The ends were cut back, 5 bases at V and 5 bases at J, with 18 bases in the middle. The CDR3 has 15 residues. CDR1 and CDR2 from the germline V gene are SSHAT and FNYEAQ (reference sequence). The CDR3 nucleotides are TGTGCCAGCAGCCCCCTTCAGGGGAAGAGGACTGAAGCTTTCTTT. This gives the protein CASSPLQGKRTEAFF. The whole variable domain, filled in from reference TRBV7-7 and TRBJ1-1, reads GAGVSQSPRYKVTKRGQDVTLRCDPISSHATLYWYQQALGQGPEFLTYFNYEAQPDKSGLPSDRFSAERPEGSISTLTIQRTEQRDSAMYRCASSPLQGKRTEAFFGQGTRLTVV.

The gene calls are TRBV11-2 and TRBJ2-7; 13 nucleotides agree with TRBD2. CDR3 size: 15 residues. Germline V gene data show CDR1 as SGHAT and CDR2 as FQNNGV. The V segment lost 7 bases and the J segment 4 bases; nucleotides outside the gene matches: 7. The DNA for the CDR3 is TGTGCCAGCAACGGACTAGCGGGGGCTTCATACGAGCAGTACTTC. It is translated as CASNGLAGASYEQYF.

This chain joins TRBV4-1 and TRBJ2-6; 7 bases agree with TRBD1. The germline V gene has CDR1 MGHRA and CDR2 YSYEKL. CDR3 length: 18 residues. J gave up 0 bases and V 2 bases, and 7 bases lay outside the gene matches. The CDR3 nucleotides read TGCGCCAGCAGCCAAACACCGGGACAGAGCTCTGGGGCCAACGTCCTGACTTTC. This encodes CASSQTPGQSSGANVLTF.

The sample holds one count of this clone. The chain recombines TRBV29-1 with TRBJ1-4; tentative D call: TRBD1 (5 bases). The germline V and J ends were trimmed by 5 bases and 7 bases, with 17 bases remaining between them. Germline V gene sequence: CDR1 SQVTM, CDR2 ANQGSEA. The CDR3 loop spans 14 amino acids. CDR3 in DNA: TGCAGCGTTTTCCCGAGACAGTTGTGTGAAAAACTGTTTTTT. Protein: CSVFPRQLCEKLFF.

The V and J genes are TRBV19 and TRBJ1-5; 7 bases align to TRBD1. Per the germline V gene, CDR1 is LNHDA and CDR2 is SQIVND (reference sequence). CDR3 length: 14 residues. The V segment lost 5 bases and the J segment 4 bases; nucleotides outside the gene matches: 5. The chain's CDR3 is CASSSGGPNQPQHF. The CDR3 coding sequence is TGTGCCAGTAGTTCAGGGGGGCCGAATCAGCCCCAGCATTTT.

The genes are TRBV7-9 and TRBJ2-1, with TRBD2 identical over 12 bases. This CDR3 has 15 amino acids. Germline V gene lookup returns CDR1 SEHNR and CDR2 FQNEAQ (reference sequence). V lost 4 bases, J lost 3 bases, and 1 base stayed unmatched. The CDR3 nucleotides are TGTGCCAGCAGCTCGACTAGCGGGGGCTACAATGAGCAGTTCTTC. This sequence encodes CASSSTSGGYNEQFF.

This chain connects TRBV6-1 to TRBJ1-4; 8 bases align to TRBD1. Germline-derived CDR1 and CDR2 are MNHNS and SASEGT. V lost 3 bases to trimming and J lost 6 bases; unmatched junction nucleotides: 6. The CDR3 length is 15 residues. Here the CDR3 reads CASSDRTGWDEKLFF. Here the CDR3 DNA reads TGTGCCAGCAGTGACAGGACAGGGTGGGATGAAAAACTGTTTTTT.

V gene TRBV4-1 combines with J gene TRBJ2-7, with TRBD1 matching 8 bases. The germline V gene has CDR1 MGHRA and CDR2 YSYEKL. Trimming at V came to 6 bases and at J to 6 bases, leaving 10 bases not matched to a gene. The CDR3 runs to 14 residues. CDR3 nucleotides: TGCGCCAGCAGTCAGGGCCAGGGGGCTTCCGAGCAGTACTTC. It yields the protein CASSQGQGASEQYF.

The chain joins TRBV5-4 to TRBJ2-5; no clear D gene. Germline CDR1 and CDR2: SGHNT and YYREEE (reference sequence). The CDR3 spans 14 residues. Trimming cost V 0 bases and J 9 bases, with 15 bases left between them. The CDR3: CASSLVSTPGSQYF. In DNA, the CDR3 is TGTGCCAGCAGCTTGGTTTCTACCCCCGGGTCCCAGTACTTC.

This clone was recorded only once. V usage is TRBV11-2 and J usage is TRBJ2-7, with a tentative D call TRBD1 (6 bases). The V and J ends lost 0 bases and 2 bases respectively, with 11 bases between them. Germline V gene sequence: CDR1 SGHAT, CDR2 FQNNGV. The CDR3 consists of 15 residues. The CDR3 sequence: CASSLDQGSAYEQYF. Written as DNA, the CDR3 is TGTGCCAGCAGCTTAGACCAGGGGAGCGCCTACGAGCAGTACTTC.

The CDR3 here is CASSMDRAETQYF. As DNA, the CDR3 is TGCGCCAGCAGCATGGACAGGGCAGAGACCCAGTACTTC. The chain recombines TRBV5-1 with TRBJ2-5; TRBD1 matches at 8 bases. The trim removed 4 bases at V and 4 bases at J, leaving 3 bases unmatched. Germline V gives CDR1 SGHRS, CDR2 YFSETQ. The CDR3 totals 13 residues.

The genes are TRBV27 and TRBJ1-5, with 8 bases identical to TRBD1. V shed 6 bases and J 6 bases; nucleotides not matched to a gene: 4. Germline-derived CDR1 and CDR2 are MNHEY and SMNVEV (reference sequence). The CDR3 is made up of 13 amino acids. CDR3 protein: CASSKDRVQPQHF. The CDR3 nucleotides read TGTGCCAGCAGCAAGGACAGGGTTCAGCCCCAGCATTTT.

The chain is built from TRBV7-8 and TRBJ2-2; 7 bases fit TRBD1. The J segment lost 4 bases and the V segment lost 5 bases, leaving 7 bases of the junction unmatched. CDR1 is SGHVS and CDR2 is FQNEAQ in the germline V gene. CDR3 length: 15 amino acids. This CDR3 is CASSTQTGFTGELFF. As DNA, the CDR3 is TGTGCCAGCAGCACCCAGACAGGGTTCACCGGGGAGCTGTTTTTT.

J is TRBJ2-7 and V is TRBV20-1; TRBD2 matches at 7 bases. There are 14 residues in the CDR3. V shed 3 bases, J shed 5 bases, and the junction held 10 bases outside the gene matches. Germline loops: CDR1 DFQATT, CDR2 SNEGSKA (reference sequence). In nucleotides, the CDR3 is TGCAGTGCTAGTTGGGCGGGGGATCTGGACGAGCAGTACTTC. Translated, it gives CSASWAGDLDEQYF.

The CDR3 spells CASSLGQETNEKLFF. In nucleotides, the CDR3 is TGTGCCAGCAGCTTAGGACAGGAGACTAATGAAAAACTGTTTTTT. The chain is built from TRBV7-8 and TRBJ1-4; weak D call: TRBD1 (6 bases). Deletions cut 1 base from V and 2 bases from J, with 8 bases between. Germline CDR1 and CDR2: SGHVS and FQNEAQ. The CDR3 is made up of 15 amino acids. The entire variable domain, with the rest obtained from reference TRBV7-8 and TRBJ1-4, is as follows: GAGVSQSPRYKVAKRGQDVALRCDPISGHVSLFWYQQALGQGPEFLTYFQNEAQLDKSGLPSDRFFAERPEGSVSTLKIQRTQQEDSAVYLCASSLGQETNEKLFFGSGTQLSVL.

The V and J genes are TRBV9 and TRBJ2-1, with D perhaps matching TRBD1 (6 bases). The CDR3 is 16 amino acids. V gave up 2 bases and J gave up 3 bases, with 15 bases separating them. Germline V gene sequence: CDR1 SGDLS, CDR2 YYNGEE. CDR3 residues: CASSVTHGTYYNEQFF. The DNA for the CDR3 is TGTGCCAGCAGCGTTACACATGGGACATACTACAATGAGCAGTTCTTC.

The chain joins TRBV6-5 to TRBJ2-7; 11 nucleotides align to TRBD1. V lost 8 bases, J lost 3 bases, and 3 bases stayed unmatched. The germline gives CDR1 MNHEY, CDR2 SVGAGI. The CDR3 runs to 13 residues. CDR3 residues: CASRGQGGYEQYF. Here the CDR3 DNA reads TGTGCCAGCCGGGGACAGGGGGGCTACGAGCAGTACTTC.

The rearrangement links TRBV7-6 to TRBJ1-4; D unclear. Germline V gene lookup returns CDR1 SGHVS and CDR2 FNYEAQ. The V end was cut by 2 bases, the J end by 5 bases, with 12 bases between. The CDR3 sequence is 15 residues long. CDR3 coding DNA: TGTGCCAGCAGCTTAACCAGTCTGATAAATGAAAAACTGTTTTTT. Protein: CASSLTSLINEKLFF.

The chain carries TRBV5-1 and TRBJ1-2, with TRBD1 matching 7 bases. The CDR3 sequence is 15 residues long. In germline, CDR1 is SGHRS, CDR2 YFSETQ. Trimming at V came to 4 bases and at J to 8 bases, leaving 14 bases not matched to a gene. CDR3 sequence reads: CASSLGGLNNRGYTF. Here the CDR3 DNA reads TGCGCCAGCAGCCTAGGGGGCTTAAACAATCGCGGCTACACCTTC.

V is TRBV19 and J is TRBJ2-3; 8 nucleotides match TRBD2. J lost 2 bases, V lost 3 bases, and 4 bases had no gene match. CDR3 length: 15 amino acids. Germline CDR1 reads LNHDA; CDR2 reads SQIVND (reference sequence). The CDR3 is CASSMGTRSTDTQYF. CDR3 bases: TGTGCCAGTAGTATGGGGACTAGATCCACAGATACGCAGTATTTT. Combining the CDR3 with reference TRBV19 and TRBJ2-3 gives the whole variable domain DGGITQSPKYLFRKEGQNVTLSCEQNLNHDAMYWYRQDPGQGLRLIYYSQIVNDFQKGDIAEGYSVSREKKESFPLTVTSAQKNPTAFYLCASSMGTRSTDTQYFGPGTRLTVL.